Listed here are 3 T cell receptor beta chains from one sample, sequenced in a study of blood T cell repertoires in COVID-19. Some clones are missing from TCRdb's copy, which holds only in-frame ones; the method was immunoSEQ multiplex PCR. The repertoire has a few hundred thousand clones, roughly 87% of them found once; the top ten carry roughly 1%. Sequencing used PBMCs or T cells enriched from blood (not recorded which). The receptors shown here come from a woman aged 25-40 years who had recovered from COVID-19.

The chain recombines TRBV24-1 with TRBJ1-1; D possibly corresponds to TRBD1 (5 bases). Germline V gene sequence: CDR1 KGHDR, CDR2 SFDVKD. This CDR3 has 13 residues. V lost 6 bases, J lost 1 base, and 8 bases lay in between. DNA for the CDR3: TGTGCCACCAGTAATCAGGGGAACACTGAAGCTTTCTTT. It translates to CATSNQGNTEAFF.

This chain connects TRBV4-1 to TRBJ2-7; weak D call: TRBD1 (6 bases). Germline lookup yields CDR1 MGHRA and CDR2 YSYEKL. The ends were cut back, 2 bases at V and 6 bases at J, with 14 bases in the middle. CDR3 size: 14 residues. Here the CDR3 reads CASSQWDDRTEQYF. In nucleotides, the CDR3 is TGCGCCAGCAGCCAATGGGACGACAGGACCGAGCAGTACTTC.

This clone has only one observation. The V and J genes are TRBV28 and TRBJ1-2; TRBD1 agrees at 7 bases. The germline V gene encodes CDR1 MDHEN and CDR2 SYDVKM. CDR3 length: 15 residues. Germline trimming cut 6 bases from V and 2 bases from J; bases unmatched to any gene: 9. The chain's CDR3 is CASRRDRVRNYGYTF. In DNA, the CDR3 is TGTGCCAGCAGACGAGACAGGGTACGAAACTATGGCTACACCTTC.